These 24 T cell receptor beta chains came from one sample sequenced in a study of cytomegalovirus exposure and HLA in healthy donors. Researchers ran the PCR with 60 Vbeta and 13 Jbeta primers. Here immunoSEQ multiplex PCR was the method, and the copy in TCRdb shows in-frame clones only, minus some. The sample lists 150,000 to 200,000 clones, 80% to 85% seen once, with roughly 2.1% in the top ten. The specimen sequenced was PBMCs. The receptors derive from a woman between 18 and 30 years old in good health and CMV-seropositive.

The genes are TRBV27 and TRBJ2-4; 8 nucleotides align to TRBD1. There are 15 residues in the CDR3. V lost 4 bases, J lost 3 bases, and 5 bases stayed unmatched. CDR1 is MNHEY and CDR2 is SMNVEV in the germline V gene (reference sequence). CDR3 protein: CASSSKGQGKNIQYF. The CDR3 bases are TGTGCCAGCAGTTCAAAAGGACAGGGCAAAAACATTCAGTACTTC.

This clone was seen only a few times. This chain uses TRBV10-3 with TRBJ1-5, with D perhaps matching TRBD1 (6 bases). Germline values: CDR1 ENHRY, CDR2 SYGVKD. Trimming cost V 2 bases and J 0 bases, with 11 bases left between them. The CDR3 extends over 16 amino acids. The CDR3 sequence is CAISEGRGDSNQPQHF. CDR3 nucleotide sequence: TGTGCCATCAGTGAGGGCAGGGGCGATAGCAATCAGCCCCAGCATTTT.

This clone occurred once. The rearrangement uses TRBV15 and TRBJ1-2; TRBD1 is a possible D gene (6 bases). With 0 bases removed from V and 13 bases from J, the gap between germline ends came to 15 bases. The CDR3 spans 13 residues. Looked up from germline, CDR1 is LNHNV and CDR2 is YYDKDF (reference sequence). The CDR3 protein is CATSRDMKDSVTF. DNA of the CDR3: TGTGCCACCAGCAGAGATATGAAGGACAGTGTCACCTTC.

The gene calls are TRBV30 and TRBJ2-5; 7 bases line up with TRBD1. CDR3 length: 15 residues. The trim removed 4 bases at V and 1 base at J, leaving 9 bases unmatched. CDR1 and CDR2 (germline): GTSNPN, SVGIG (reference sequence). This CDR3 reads CAWTAQGTAQETQYF. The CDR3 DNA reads TGTGCCTGGACGGCCCAAGGGACAGCCCAAGAGACCCAGTACTTC.

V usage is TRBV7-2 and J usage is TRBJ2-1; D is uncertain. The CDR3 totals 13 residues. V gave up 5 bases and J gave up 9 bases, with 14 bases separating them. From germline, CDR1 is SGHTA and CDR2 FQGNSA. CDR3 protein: CASSPDRRGEQFF. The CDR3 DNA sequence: TGTGCCAGCAGCCCCGACCGAAGAGGTGAGCAGTTCTTC.

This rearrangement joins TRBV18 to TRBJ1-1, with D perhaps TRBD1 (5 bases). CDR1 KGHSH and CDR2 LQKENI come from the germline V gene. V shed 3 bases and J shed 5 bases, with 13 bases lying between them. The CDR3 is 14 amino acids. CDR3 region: CASSPATDGTEAFF. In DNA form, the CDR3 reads TGTGCCAGCTCACCCGCGACAGACGGTACTGAAGCTTTCTTT. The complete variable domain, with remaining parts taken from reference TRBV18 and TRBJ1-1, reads NAGVMQNPRHLVRRRGQEARLRCSPMKGHSHVYWYRQLPEEGLKFMVYLQKENIIDESGMPKERFSAEFPKEGPSILRIQQVVRGDSAAYFCASSPATDGTEAFFGQGTRLTVV.

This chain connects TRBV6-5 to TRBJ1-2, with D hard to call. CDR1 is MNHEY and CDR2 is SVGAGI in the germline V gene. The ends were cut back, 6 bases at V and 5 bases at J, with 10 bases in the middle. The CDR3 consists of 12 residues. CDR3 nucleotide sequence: TGTGCCAGCAGCCCCCAAAATTATGGCTACACCTTC. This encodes CASSPQNYGYTF.

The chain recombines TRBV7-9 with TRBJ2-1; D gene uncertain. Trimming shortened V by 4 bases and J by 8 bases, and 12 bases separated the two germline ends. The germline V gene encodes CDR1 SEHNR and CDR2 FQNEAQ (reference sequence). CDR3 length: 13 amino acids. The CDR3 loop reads CASSSLDGDEQFF. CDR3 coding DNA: TGTGCCAGCAGCTCCCTAGACGGTGATGAGCAGTTCTTC.

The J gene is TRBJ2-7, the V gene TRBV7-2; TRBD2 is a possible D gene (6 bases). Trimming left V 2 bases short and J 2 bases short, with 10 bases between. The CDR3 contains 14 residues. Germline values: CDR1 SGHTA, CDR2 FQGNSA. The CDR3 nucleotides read TGTGCCAGCAGCTTACCAGCGGGTACCTACGAGCAGTACTTC. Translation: CASSLPAGTYEQYF. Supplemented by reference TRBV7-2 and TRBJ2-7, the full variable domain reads GAGVSQSPSNKVTEKGKDVELRCDPISGHTALYWYRQSLGQGLEFLIYFQGNSAPDKSGLPSDRFSAERTGGSVSTLTIQRTQQEDSAVYLCASSLPAGTYEQYFGPGTRLTVT.

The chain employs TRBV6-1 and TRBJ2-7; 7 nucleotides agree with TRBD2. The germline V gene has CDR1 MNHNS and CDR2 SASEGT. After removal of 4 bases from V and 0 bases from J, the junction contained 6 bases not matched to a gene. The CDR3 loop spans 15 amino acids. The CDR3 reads CASSGTSASSYEQYF. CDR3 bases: TGTGCCAGCAGTGGAACTAGCGCCTCCTCCTACGAGCAGTACTTC.

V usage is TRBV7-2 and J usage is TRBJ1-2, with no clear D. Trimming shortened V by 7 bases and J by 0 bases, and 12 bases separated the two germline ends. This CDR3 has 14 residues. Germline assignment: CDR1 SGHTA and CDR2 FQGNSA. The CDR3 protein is CASTSKPSNYGYTF. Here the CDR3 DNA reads TGTGCCAGCACCTCAAAGCCTTCTAACTATGGCTACACCTTC.

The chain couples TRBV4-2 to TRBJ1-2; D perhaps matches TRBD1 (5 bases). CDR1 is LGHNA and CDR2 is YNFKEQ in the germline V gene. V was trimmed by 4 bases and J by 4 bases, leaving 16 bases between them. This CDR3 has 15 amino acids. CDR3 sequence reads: CASSLGGGESYGYTF. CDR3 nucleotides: TGTGCCAGCAGCCTGGGGGGAGGAGAGAGCTATGGCTACACCTTC.

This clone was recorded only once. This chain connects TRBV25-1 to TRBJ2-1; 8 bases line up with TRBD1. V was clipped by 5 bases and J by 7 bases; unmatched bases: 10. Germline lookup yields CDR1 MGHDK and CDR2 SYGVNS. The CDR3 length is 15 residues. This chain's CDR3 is CASSNQAGTGNEQFF. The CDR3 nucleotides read TGTGCCAGCAGTAATCAGGCCGGGACAGGAAATGAGCAGTTCTTC.

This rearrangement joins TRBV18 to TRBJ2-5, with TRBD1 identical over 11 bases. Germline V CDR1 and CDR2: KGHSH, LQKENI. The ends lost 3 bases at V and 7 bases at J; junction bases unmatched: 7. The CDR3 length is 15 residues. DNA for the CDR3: TGTGCCAGCTCACCTAGGGGACAGGGGGAGGGGACCCAGTACTTC. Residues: CASSPRGQGEGTQYF. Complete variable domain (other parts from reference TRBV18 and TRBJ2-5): NAGVMQNPRHLVRRRGQEARLRCSPMKGHSHVYWYRQLPEEGLKFMVYLQKENIIDESGMPKERFSAEFPKEGPSILRIQQVVRGDSAAYFCASSPRGQGEGTQYFGPGTRLLVL.

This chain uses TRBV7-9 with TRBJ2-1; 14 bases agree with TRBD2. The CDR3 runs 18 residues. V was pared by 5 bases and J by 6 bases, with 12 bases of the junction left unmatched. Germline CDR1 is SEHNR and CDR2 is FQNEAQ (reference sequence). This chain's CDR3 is CASSDRLAGGLGPNEQFF. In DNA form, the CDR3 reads TGTGCCAGCAGCGATAGACTAGCGGGGGGGCTTGGCCCCAATGAGCAGTTCTTC. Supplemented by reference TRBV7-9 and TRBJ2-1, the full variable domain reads DTGVSQNPRHKITKRGQNVTFRCDPISEHNRLYWYRQTLGQGPEFLTYFQNEAQLEKSRLLSDRFSAERPKGSFSTLEIQRTEQGDSAMYLCASSDRLAGGLGPNEQFFGPGTRLTVL.

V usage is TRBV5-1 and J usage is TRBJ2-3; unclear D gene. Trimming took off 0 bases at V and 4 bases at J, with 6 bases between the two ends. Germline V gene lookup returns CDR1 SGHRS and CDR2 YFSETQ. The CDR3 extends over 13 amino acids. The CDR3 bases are TGCGCCAGCAGCTTGGCCGTCGCAGATACGCAGTATTTT. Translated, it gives CASSLAVADTQYF.

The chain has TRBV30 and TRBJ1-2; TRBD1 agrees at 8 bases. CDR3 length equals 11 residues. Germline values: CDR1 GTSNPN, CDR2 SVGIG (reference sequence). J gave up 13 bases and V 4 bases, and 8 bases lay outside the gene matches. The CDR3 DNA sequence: TGTGCCTGGATTCGACAGGGGATGTCCACCTTC. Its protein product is CAWIRQGMSTF.

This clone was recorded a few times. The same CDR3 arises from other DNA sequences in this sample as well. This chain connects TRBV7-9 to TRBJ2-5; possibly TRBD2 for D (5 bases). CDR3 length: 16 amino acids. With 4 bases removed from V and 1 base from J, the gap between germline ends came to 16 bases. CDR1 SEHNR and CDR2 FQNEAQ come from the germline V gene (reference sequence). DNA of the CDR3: TGTGCCAGCAGCTGGTTCAGAGACGGGGTCCAAGAGACCCAGTACTTC. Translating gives CASSWFRDGVQETQYF.

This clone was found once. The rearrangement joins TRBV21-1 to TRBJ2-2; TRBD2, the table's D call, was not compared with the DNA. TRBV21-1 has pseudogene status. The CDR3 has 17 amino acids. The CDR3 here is CATRRGLAGEDTGELFF. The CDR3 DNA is TGTGCCACCAGGAGGGGACTAGCGGGTGAGGACACCGGGGAGCTGTTTTTT.

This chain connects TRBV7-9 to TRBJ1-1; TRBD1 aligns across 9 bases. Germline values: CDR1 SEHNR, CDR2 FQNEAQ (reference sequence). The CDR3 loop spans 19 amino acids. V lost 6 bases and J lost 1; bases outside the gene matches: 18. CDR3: CASRKRYGQGMGANTEAFF. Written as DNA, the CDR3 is TGTGCCAGCAGGAAAAGATACGGACAGGGGATGGGGGCGAACACTGAAGCTTTCTTT. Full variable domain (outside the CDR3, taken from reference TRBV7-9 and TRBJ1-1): DTGVSQNPRHKITKRGQNVTFRCDPISEHNRLYWYRQTLGQGPEFLTYFQNEAQLEKSRLLSDRFSAERPKGSFSTLEIQRTEQGDSAMYLCASRKRYGQGMGANTEAFFGQGTRLTVV.

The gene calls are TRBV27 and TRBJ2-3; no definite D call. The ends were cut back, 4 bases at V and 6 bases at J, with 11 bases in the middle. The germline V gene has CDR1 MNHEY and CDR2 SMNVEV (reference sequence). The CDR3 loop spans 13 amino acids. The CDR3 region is CASSYQPADTQYF. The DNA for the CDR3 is TGTGCCAGCAGTTACCAACCTGCGGATACGCAGTATTTT.

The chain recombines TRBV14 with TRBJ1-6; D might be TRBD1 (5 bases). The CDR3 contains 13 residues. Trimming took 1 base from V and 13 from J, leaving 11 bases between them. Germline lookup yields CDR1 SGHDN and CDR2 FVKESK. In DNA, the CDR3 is TGTGCCAGCAGCCAAGGGGGGGGTTCGCCCCTCCACTTT. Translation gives CASSQGGGSPLHF.

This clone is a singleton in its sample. For the CDR3, the DNA is TGTGCCAGCAGCTTAGAGGTGGGGAGGCCCGCAGATACGCAGTATTTT. Protein sequence: CASSLEVGRPADTQYF. The V gene is TRBV7-9, the J gene TRBJ2-3; tentatively, D is TRBD2 (6 bases). Germline-derived CDR1 and CDR2 are SEHNR and FQNEAQ (reference sequence). The CDR3 covers 16 residues. The germline V and J ends were trimmed by 1 base and 4 bases, with 15 bases remaining between them.

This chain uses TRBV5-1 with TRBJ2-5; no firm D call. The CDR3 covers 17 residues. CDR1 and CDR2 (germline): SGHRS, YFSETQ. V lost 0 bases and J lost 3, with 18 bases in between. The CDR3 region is CASSLASSTTEKETQYF. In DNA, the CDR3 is TGCGCCAGCAGCTTGGCCTCTTCCACGACTGAGAAAGAGACCCAGTACTTC.